Sequencing of this TCR beta chain was carried out in a study of shared clonotypes between healthy human individuals. This clone was detected once. The CDR3 loop spans 16 amino acids. Germline loops: CDR1 MGHDK, CDR2 SYGVNS. The junction had 7 bases not matched to a gene; V was cut back by 3 bases and J by 4 bases. Sequenced by immunoSEQ multiplex PCR; TCRdb stores in-frame clones only, minus some. In the table there are around 1.5 million clones, roughly 98% of which are singletons. J is TRBJ2-1 and V is TRBV25-1; 9 nucleotides agree with TRBD2. The sample consisted of naive CD4+ T cells sorted from blood. This sample's subset: CD45RA+ positively selected. The receptor was derived from a man younger than 40 in good health. The CDR3 region has the DNA TGTGCCAGCAGTGAGCGGTCCAGCGGGAGGTACAATGAGCAGTTCTTC. Amino acid sequence: CASSERSSGRYNEQFF.